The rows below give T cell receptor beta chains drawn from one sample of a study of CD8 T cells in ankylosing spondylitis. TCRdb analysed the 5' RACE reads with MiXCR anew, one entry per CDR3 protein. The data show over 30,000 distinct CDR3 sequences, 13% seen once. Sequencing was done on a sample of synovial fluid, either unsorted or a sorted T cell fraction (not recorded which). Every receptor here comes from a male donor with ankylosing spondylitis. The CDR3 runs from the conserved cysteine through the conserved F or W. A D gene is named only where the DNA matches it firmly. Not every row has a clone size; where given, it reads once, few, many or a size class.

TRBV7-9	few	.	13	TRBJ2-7	TGTGCCAGCAGCCCCGACGGGTTTGGCGAGCAGTACTTC	CASSPDGFGEQYF
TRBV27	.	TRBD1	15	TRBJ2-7	TGTGCCAGCAGTTTAAGGGGCAGGGGGCCTAGCGAGCAGTACTTC	CASSLRGRGPSEQYF
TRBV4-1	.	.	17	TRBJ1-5	TGCGCCAGCAGCCAAGAGGGGAACATTTATAGCAATCAGCCCCAGCATTTT	CASSQEGNIYSNQPQHF
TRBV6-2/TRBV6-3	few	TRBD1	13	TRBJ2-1	TGTGCCAGCACCACCTACAGGGGAGATGAGCAGTTCTTC	CASTTYRGDEQFF
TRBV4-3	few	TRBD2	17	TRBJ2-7	TGCGCCAGCAGCCAAGATCGGCTAGCGGGAGGTACCTACGAGCAGTACTTC	CASSQDRLAGGTYEQYF
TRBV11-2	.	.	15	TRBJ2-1	TGTGCCAGCAGCCCTCTTTTAGGCCTCTACAATGAGCAGTTCTTC	CASSPLLGLYNEQFF
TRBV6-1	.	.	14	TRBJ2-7	TGTGCCAGCAGCCACCGGGACACAACCTACGAGCAGTACTTC	CASSHRDTTYEQYF
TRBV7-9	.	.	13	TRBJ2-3	TGTGCCAGCAGTCAGAGTCCCACAGATACGCAGTATTTT	CASSQSPTDTQYF
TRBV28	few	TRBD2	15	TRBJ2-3	TGTGCCATCAGCCGGGGGGACTTGAGCACAGATACGCAGTATTTT	CAISRGDLSTDTQYF
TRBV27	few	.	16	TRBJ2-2	TGTGCCAGCAGTTTAATCGCACAGGGTGGAACCGGGGAGCTGTTTTTT	CASSLIAQGGTGELFF
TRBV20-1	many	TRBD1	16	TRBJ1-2	TGCAGTGCTAGAGACTATTCGACAGGGGACTACTATGGCTACACCTTC	CSARDYSTGDYYGYTF
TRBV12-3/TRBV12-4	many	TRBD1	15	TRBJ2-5	TGTGCCAGCAGTTCCGGGACAGGGGTCCAAGAGACCCAGTACTTC	CASSSGTGVQETQYF
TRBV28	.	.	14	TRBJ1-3	TGTGCCAGCAGTGCGGGGACTTTCCACCACACCATATATTTT	CASSAGTFHHTIYF
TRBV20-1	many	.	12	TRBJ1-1	TGCAGTGCTAGACCGAGGGAAACTGAAGCTTTCTTT	CSARPRETEAFF
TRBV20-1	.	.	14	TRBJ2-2	TGCAGTGCTGGGGCCCCTACCTGGACCGGGGAGCTGTTTTTT	CSAGAPTWTGELFF
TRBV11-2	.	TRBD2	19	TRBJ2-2	TGTGCCAGCAGCTCCCAACCCGCGGGACTAGCGCTGAACACCGGGGAGCTGTTTTTT	CASSSQPAGLALNTGELFF
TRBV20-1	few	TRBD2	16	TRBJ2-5	TGCAGTGCTAGAGATCTAGTAGCGGGGCACCAAGAGACCCAGTACTTC	CSARDLVAGHQETQYF
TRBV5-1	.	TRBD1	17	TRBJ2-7	TGCGCCAGCAGCGACAATAGGGACAGGAGCTTCTCCTACGAGCAGTACTTC	CASSDNRDRSFSYEQYF
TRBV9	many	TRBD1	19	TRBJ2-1	TGTGCCAGCAGCGCATACCCGCTTGAGCGGGACAGGGTATACAATGAGCAGTTCTTC	CASSAYPLERDRVYNEQFF
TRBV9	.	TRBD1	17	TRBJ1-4	TGTGCCAGCAGCGTAGAATCCTACGGGACAGCTAATGAAAAACTGTTTTTT	CASSVESYGTANEKLFF
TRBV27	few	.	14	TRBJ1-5	TGTGCCAGCAGCTTCACAAGAGAGGATCAGCCCCAGCATTTT	CASSFTREDQPQHF
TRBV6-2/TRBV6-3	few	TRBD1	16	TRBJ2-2	TGTGCCAGCAGTTCTCCGGGACAGGGAACAGACGGGGAGCTGTTTTTT	CASSSPGQGTDGELFF
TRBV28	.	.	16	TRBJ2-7	TGTGCCAGCAGTACACCACACATTTTCAGGGGATACGAGCAGTACTTC	CASSTPHIFRGYEQYF
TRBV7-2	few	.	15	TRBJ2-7	TGTGCCAGCAGGCTAATGGTAACGTCCTCCTACGAGCAGTACTTC	CASRLMVTSSYEQYF
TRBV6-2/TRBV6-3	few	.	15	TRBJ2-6	TGTGCCAGCTTTCGGCCGCTCTCTGGGGCCAACGTCCTGACTTTC	CASFRPLSGANVLTF
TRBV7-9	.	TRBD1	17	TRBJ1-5	TGTGCCAGCAGCTCCGGGACAGGCGATTATAGCAATCAGCCCCAGCATTTT	CASSSGTGDYSNQPQHF
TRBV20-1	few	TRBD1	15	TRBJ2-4	TGCAGTGCTAGAGATCTGGAGGACAGGGTATACATTCAGTACTTC	CSARDLEDRVYIQYF
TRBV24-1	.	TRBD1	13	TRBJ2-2	TGTGCCACCACCGACAGGGTACCCGGGGAGCTGTTTTTT	CATTDRVPGELFF
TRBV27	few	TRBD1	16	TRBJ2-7	TGTGCCAGCAGTATTCATTCGGGACAGGGGTTCTACGAGCAGTACTTC	CASSIHSGQGFYEQYF
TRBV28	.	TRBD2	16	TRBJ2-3	TGTGCCAGCAGGCTCCTAGCGGGAGCTTCGCCAGATACGCAGTATTTT	CASRLLAGASPDTQYF
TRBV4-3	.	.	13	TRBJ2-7	TGCGCCAGCAGCCAAATCAGGGAATTGGAGCAGTACTTC	CASSQIRELEQYF
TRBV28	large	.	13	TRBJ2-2	TGTGCCAGCAGTGCGCGGGGCACCGGGGAGCTGTTTTTT	CASSARGTGELFF
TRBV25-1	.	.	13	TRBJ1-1	TGTGCCAGCAGTGAACAGGGTTTCACTGAAGCTTTCTTT	CASSEQGFTEAFF
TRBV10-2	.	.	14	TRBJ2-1	TGCGCCAGCAGTGAGGGGAGCTCCTACAATGAGCAGTTCTTC	CASSEGSSYNEQFF
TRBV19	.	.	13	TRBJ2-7	TGTGCCAGTAGTATTATGGGGGCCTACGAGCAGTACTTC	CASSIMGAYEQYF
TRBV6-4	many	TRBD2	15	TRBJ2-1	TGTGCCAGCAGTGACTCAGCGGGATCCTACAATGAGCAGTTCTTC	CASSDSAGSYNEQFF
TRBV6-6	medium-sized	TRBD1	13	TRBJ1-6	TGTGCCAGCAGCCAGGGGGGGAATTCACCCCTCCACTTT	CASSQGGNSPLHF
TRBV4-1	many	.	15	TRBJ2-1	TGCGCCAGCAGCCCAGCAGCAGTCCCTTACAATGAGCAGTTCTTC	CASSPAAVPYNEQFF
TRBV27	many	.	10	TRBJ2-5	TGTGCCAGCAGTCAAGAGACCCAGTACTTC	CASSQETQYF
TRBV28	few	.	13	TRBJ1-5	TGTGCCAGCAGTCCAACATATAATCAGCCCCAGCATTTT	CASSPTYNQPQHF
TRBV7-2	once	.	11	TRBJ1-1	TGTGCCAGCAGCTTTCACAGCGAAGCTTTCTTT	CASSFHSEAFF
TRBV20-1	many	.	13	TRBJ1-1	TGCAGTGCCGAGGCTCAGCAGGGGACTGAAGCTTTCTTT	CSAEAQQGTEAFF
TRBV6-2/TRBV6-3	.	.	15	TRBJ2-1	TGTGCCAGCAGCAGGACTTCGGGGTCCCGGGGTGAGCAGTTCTTC	CASSRTSGSRGEQFF
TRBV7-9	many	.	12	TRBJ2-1	TGTGCCAGCAGCCCCCAGGGATATGAGCAGTTCTTC	CASSPQGYEQFF
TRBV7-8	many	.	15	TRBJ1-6	TGTGCCAGCAGCATTGACGGATCGTATAATTCACCCCTCCACTTT	CASSIDGSYNSPLHF
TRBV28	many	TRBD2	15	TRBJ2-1	TGTGCCAGCATCTTTAGGACTAGCGGGATTAGTGAGCAGTTCTTC	CASIFRTSGISEQFF
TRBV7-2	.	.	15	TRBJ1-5	TGTGCCAGCAGCCCGAGGGGCGGTGGCAATCAGCCCCAGCATTTT	CASSPRGGGNQPQHF
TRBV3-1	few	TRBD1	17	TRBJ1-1	TGTGCCTCCACCAAATCCGGGACAGGGAGCATGAACACTGAAGCTTTCTTT	CASTKSGTGSMNTEAFF
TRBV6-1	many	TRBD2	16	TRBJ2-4	TGTGCCAGCGGAGTGGCGGGAGAAGGAGCCAAAAACATTCAGTACTTC	CASGVAGEGAKNIQYF
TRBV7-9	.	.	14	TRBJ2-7	TGTGCCAGCAGCTTTGTCGGGAGCTACACGGAGCAGTACTTC	CASSFVGSYTEQYF
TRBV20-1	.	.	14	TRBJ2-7	TGCAGTGTCCCACCCGGACTAATCGGCCTCGAGCAGTACTTC	CSVPPGLIGLEQYF
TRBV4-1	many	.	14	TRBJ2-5	TGCGCCAGCAGCCAAGTTTACTTCCAGGAGACCCAGTACTTC	CASSQVYFQETQYF